Sequencing of this T cell receptor (beta chain) was carried out in a study of graft-versus-host responses after intestinal transplantation. CDR3 length: 12 residues. Trimming at V came to 5 bases and at J to 9 bases, leaving 4 bases not matched to a gene. The germline V gene has CDR1 MNHNS and CDR2 SASEGT. Only in-frame clones appear in the TCRdb table, and some are missing; sequencing was by immunoSEQ multiplex PCR. The table includes approximately 5,100 clones, 25% to 35% detected once. The study plated approximately 200,000 CFSE-labeled responders with approximately 200,000 irradiated, violet-dye-labeled stimulators.

The chain employs TRBV6-1 and TRBJ2-3, with TRBD1 identical over 8 bases. The clonotype originates from a human patient who was an organ donor for intestinal transplantation. This specimen consisted of alloreactive CD8+ T cells from a mixed lymphocyte reaction culture, obtained before transplantation. Subset of the sample: CFSE-low proliferating T cells sorted from approximately six-day pre-transplant mixed lymphocyte reaction (GvH or HvG direction). Written as DNA, the CDR3 is TGTGCCAGCAGTCCTTGGACAGGGACGCAGTATTTT. Protein product: CASSPWTGTQYF.